Presented here are 21 T cell receptor beta chains from one specimen sequenced in a study of T cells after yellow fever vaccination. MiXCR, run by TCRdb on the 5' RACE reads, gives a single entry per CDR3 protein. The profile shows about 260,000 distinct CDR3 sequences, over 10% of them singletons. This material consisted of CD4+ T cells sorted from PBMCs, taken 45 days after the yellow fever booster vaccination. The receptors were gathered from a man aged 30 to 45 who received the YFV17D yellow fever vaccine.

This clonotype appeared a few times. This chain connects TRBV20-1 to TRBJ2-3; no clear D gene. The germline V and J ends were trimmed by 3 bases and 0 bases, with 13 bases remaining between them. The length of the CDR3 is 15 residues. CDR1 DFQATT and CDR2 SNEGSKA come from the germline V gene (reference sequence). The CDR3 sequence: CSASTAYASTDTQYF. CDR3 DNA: TGCAGTGCTAGTACGGCGTATGCTAGCACAGATACGCAGTATTTT.

CDR3 in amino acids: CASSRTSGPTGFF. The CDR3 DNA reads as TGCGCCAGCAGCAGAACTAGCGGCCCGACGGGGTTCTTC. The chain joins TRBV5-1 to TRBJ2-1, with 8 bases fitting TRBD2. Trimming at V came to 4 bases and at J to 15 bases, leaving 12 bases not matched to a gene. In germline, CDR1 is SGHRS, CDR2 YFSETQ. This CDR3 is built from 13 residues.

The chain is built from TRBV7-9 and TRBJ2-2, with 9 bases fitting TRBD1. The J segment lost 4 bases and the V segment lost 5 bases, leaving 8 bases of the junction unmatched. Germline V lookup: CDR1 SEHNR, CDR2 FQNEAQ (reference sequence). CDR3 length: 16 residues. The CDR3 DNA is TGTGCCAGCAGCCCCCTAGGGGACAGGGCCACCGGGGAGCTGTTTTTT. Its protein product is CASSPLGDRATGELFF.

This clonotype showed up just a few times. The rearrangement links TRBV28 to TRBJ2-3, with 9 bases that match TRBD2. CDR1 is MDHEN, CDR2 SYDVKM, per germline. This CDR3 spans 14 amino acids. Trimming cost V 8 bases and J 1 base; bases outside gene matches: 4. CDR3 sequence reads: CASGLAGGTDTQYF. Here the CDR3 DNA reads TGTGCCAGCGGATTAGCGGGGGGCACAGATACGCAGTATTTT.

This clonotype appeared a few times. This chain links TRBV6-1 with TRBJ2-2, with 9 bases that match TRBD2. This CDR3 region has 17 residues. The germline V gene has CDR1 MNHNS and CDR2 SASEGT. The V gene end was trimmed by 6 bases and the J gene end by 4 bases; junction bases not matched to a gene: 12. The CDR3 DNA reads TGTGCCAGCAGCAAGCGGTTAGCGGGAGTGAGCACCGGGGAGCTGTTTTTT. Its protein is CASSKRLAGVSTGELFF.

This rearrangement joins TRBV10-3 to TRBJ1-2; D possibly corresponds to TRBD1 (5 bases). V shed 7 bases and J shed 4 bases, with 16 bases lying between them. The CDR3 is made up of 14 amino acids. CDR1 and CDR2 from the germline V gene are ENHRY and SYGVKD. CDR3 loop: CAIKAREGSYGYTF. The CDR3 region has the DNA TGTGCCATCAAGGCCCGGGAGGGGAGCTATGGCTACACCTTC.

This clonotype was seen only a few times. This sequence joins TRBV15 and TRBJ1-2; D not certain. The CDR3 is 15 amino acids. The germline V gene encodes CDR1 LNHNV and CDR2 YYDKDF (reference sequence). V shed 0 bases and J shed 5 bases, with 13 bases lying between them. The CDR3 sequence: CATSREVEVLYGYTF. The DNA for the CDR3 is TGTGCCACCAGCAGAGAGGTGGAAGTCCTTTATGGCTACACCTTC.

The CDR3 DNA reads TGTGCCAGCAGCTCCGCTGACAGGGTAGGCTACGAGCAGTACTTC. Its protein is CASSSADRVGYEQYF. The chain uses TRBV7-2 and TRBJ2-7, with 7 bases matching TRBD1. Germline loops: CDR1 SGHTA, CDR2 FQGNSA. V dropped 4 bases and J dropped 3; count of bases not matched to a gene: 9. The CDR3 covers 15 residues.

This chain joins TRBV12-3 or TRBV12-4 and TRBJ1-1, with D uncertain. The CDR3 spans 12 residues. V shed 6 bases and J shed 8 bases, with 13 bases lying between them. The CDR3 DNA follows: TGTGCCAGCAGCTATGGTCCACTCGAAGCTTTCTTT. Its translation: CASSYGPLEAFF.

The genes are TRBV20-1 and TRBJ2-5, with 8 bases identical to TRBD2. Germline trimming cut 2 bases from V and 4 bases from J; bases unmatched to any gene: 6. Germline V gene lookup returns CDR1 DFQATT and CDR2 SNEGSKA (reference sequence). CDR3 size: 14 residues. The DNA for the CDR3 is TGCAGTGCTAGAACGGGACTAGGGAGAGAGACCCAGTACTTC. This encodes CSARTGLGRETQYF.

This clonotype was counted at least ten times. The chain links TRBV18 to TRBJ2-3; D is unresolved. The germline V and J ends were trimmed by 0 bases and 7 bases, with 11 bases remaining between them. The germline CDR1 and CDR2 sequences are KGHSH and LQKENI. This CDR3 is built from 14 residues. The CDR3 is CASSPPDVRNTQYF. The CDR3, as DNA: TGTGCCAGCTCACCACCGGACGTTCGGAATACGCAGTATTTT.

This clonotype was recorded a few times. The chain couples TRBV3-1 to TRBJ2-1; weak D call: TRBD2 (6 bases). V lost 1 base and J lost 6, with 10 bases in between. Germline V CDR1 and CDR2: LGHDT, YNNKEL (reference sequence). The CDR3 is made up of 14 amino acids. The CDR3 protein is CASSQGRVGNEQFF. The CDR3 nucleotides are TGTGCCAGCAGCCAAGGGAGGGTGGGCAATGAGCAGTTCTTC.

This clonotype was recorded a few times. The rearrangement uses TRBV12-3 or TRBV12-4 and TRBJ2-2; possibly TRBD1 for D (7 bases). Trimming took off 5 bases at V and 3 bases at J, with 13 bases between the two ends. The CDR3 spans 15 residues. The CDR3 sequence is CASSGSGGHTGELFF. CDR3 DNA: TGTGCCAGCAGTGGTTCAGGGGGGCACACCGGGGAGCTGTTTTTT.

The rearrangement joins TRBV12-3 or TRBV12-4 to TRBJ2-1, with TRBD1 matching 8 bases. The CDR3 totals 15 residues. The V segment lost 6 bases and the J segment 5 bases; nucleotides outside the gene matches: 9. The CDR3 spells CASSPRGQSNNEQFF. CDR3 bases: TGTGCCAGCAGCCCCAGGGGGCAGTCTAACAATGAGCAGTTCTTC.

This chain uses TRBV9 with TRBJ2-3, with 9 bases fitting TRBD1. This CDR3 region has 18 residues. After removal of 4 bases from V and 2 bases from J, the junction contained 14 bases not matched to a gene. Germline V CDR1 and CDR2: SGDLS, YYNGEE. The CDR3 bases are TGTGCCAGCAGCCCAAGCAAAGGGACAGGGATGTCCACAGATACGCAGTATTTT. Translating gives CASSPSKGTGMSTDTQYF.

This clonotype was observed a handful of times. This chain connects TRBV9 to TRBJ1-4; weak D call: TRBD1 (6 bases). Germline-derived CDR1 and CDR2 are SGDLS and YYNGEE. V was trimmed by 1 base and J by 5 bases, leaving 15 bases between them. The CDR3 length is 16 residues. CDR3 loop: CASSVSGGTSNEKLFF. CDR3 DNA sequence: TGTGCCAGCAGCGTATCTGGTGGGACAAGCAATGAAAAACTGTTTTTT.

This clonotype was observed a handful of times. V usage is TRBV5-1 and J usage is TRBJ2-3; 7 bases are shared with TRBD1. The CDR3 length is 14 residues. In germline, CDR1 is SGHRS, CDR2 YFSETQ. The V and J ends lost 3 bases and 3 bases, in that order; junction bases with no gene match: 4. The CDR3 nucleotides are TGCGCCAGCAGCTACACAGGGGCGACAGATACGCAGTATTTT. It encodes CASSYTGATDTQYF.

This clonotype has more than one count but fewer than ten. The CDR3 sequence: CASSAQAGTSVYEQYF. The CDR3 coding sequence is TGTGCCAGCAGCGCACAGGCCGGGACTAGCGTGTACGAGCAGTACTTC. J is TRBJ2-7 and V is TRBV9; TRBD2 agrees at 10 bases. The germline V gene encodes CDR1 SGDLS and CDR2 YYNGEE. The CDR3 is 16 residues long. The J segment lost 4 bases and the V segment lost 3 bases, leaving 10 bases of the junction unmatched.

This clonotype has only a few counts. The chain's CDR3 is CASSLTQGGQPQHF. CDR3 DNA: TGTGCCAGCAGCTTAACCCAGGGCGGACAGCCCCAGCATTTT. The rearrangement links TRBV7-2 to TRBJ1-5, with TRBD1 as a possible D gene (5 bases). The CDR3 length is 14 residues. Trimming left V 2 bases short and J 7 bases short, with 12 bases between. CDR1 and CDR2 from the germline V gene are SGHTA and FQGNSA.

This clonotype came up a few times. The chain uses TRBV5-1 and TRBJ2-1; TRBD2 is a possible D gene (6 bases). The CDR3 contains 15 residues. CDR1 and CDR2 from the germline V gene are SGHRS and YFSETQ. Trimming left V 4 bases short and J 8 bases short, with 19 bases between. In DNA, the CDR3 is TGCGCCAGCAGCGACGGGACTCCTGGCCCCCATGAGCAGTTCTTC. This codes for CASSDGTPGPHEQFF.

The sample holds a few counts of this clonotype. The chain is built from TRBV7-2 and TRBJ2-5; 8 bases line up with TRBD1. The length of the CDR3 is 15 residues. V was pared by 1 base and J by 4 bases, with 5 bases of the junction left unmatched. Germline assignment: CDR1 SGHTA and CDR2 FQGNSA. CDR3 in DNA: TGTGCCAGCAGCTTAGGAACAGGGGGGATAGAGACCCAGTACTTC. It codes for CASSLGTGGIETQYF.